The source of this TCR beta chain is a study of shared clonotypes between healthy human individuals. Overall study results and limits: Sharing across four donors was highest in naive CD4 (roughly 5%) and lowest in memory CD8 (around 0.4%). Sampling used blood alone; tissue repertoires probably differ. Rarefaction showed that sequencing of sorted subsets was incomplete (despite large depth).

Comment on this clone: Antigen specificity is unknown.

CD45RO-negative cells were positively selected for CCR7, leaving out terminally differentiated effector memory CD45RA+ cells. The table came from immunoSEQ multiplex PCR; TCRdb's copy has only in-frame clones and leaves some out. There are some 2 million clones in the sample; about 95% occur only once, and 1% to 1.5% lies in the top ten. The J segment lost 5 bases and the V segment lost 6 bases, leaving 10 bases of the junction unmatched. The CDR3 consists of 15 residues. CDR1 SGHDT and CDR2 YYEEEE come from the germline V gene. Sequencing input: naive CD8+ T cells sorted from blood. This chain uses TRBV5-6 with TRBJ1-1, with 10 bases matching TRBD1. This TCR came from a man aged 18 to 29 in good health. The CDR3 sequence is CASKPPGQGYTEAFF. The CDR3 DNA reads TGTGCCAGCAAACCGCCGGGACAGGGGTATACTGAAGCTTTCTTT.